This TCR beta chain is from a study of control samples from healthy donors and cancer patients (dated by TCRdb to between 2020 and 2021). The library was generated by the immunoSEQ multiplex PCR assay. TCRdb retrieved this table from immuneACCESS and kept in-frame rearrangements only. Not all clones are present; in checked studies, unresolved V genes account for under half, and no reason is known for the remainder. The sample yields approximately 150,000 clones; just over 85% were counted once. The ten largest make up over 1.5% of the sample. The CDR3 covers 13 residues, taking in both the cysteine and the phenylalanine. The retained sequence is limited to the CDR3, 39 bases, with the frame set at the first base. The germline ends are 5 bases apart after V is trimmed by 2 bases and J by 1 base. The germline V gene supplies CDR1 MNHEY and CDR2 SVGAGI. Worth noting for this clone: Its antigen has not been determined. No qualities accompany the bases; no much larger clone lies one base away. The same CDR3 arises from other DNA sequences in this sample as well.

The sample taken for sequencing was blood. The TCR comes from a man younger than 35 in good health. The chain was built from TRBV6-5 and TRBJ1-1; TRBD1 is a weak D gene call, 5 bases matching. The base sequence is TGTGCCAGCAGTTACACAGGGAACACTGAAGCTTTCTTT. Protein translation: CASSYTGNTEAFF.